What follows are 24 T cell receptor beta chains derived from one specimen sequenced in a study of cytomegalovirus exposure and HLA in healthy donors. Primers: 60 Vbeta forward and 13 Jbeta reverse. Produced via immunoSEQ multiplex PCR; TCRdb's table is partial and in-frame only. This table has around 160,000 clones, 60% to 80% appearing once. Sequencing was done on a sample of PBMCs. Source of these receptors: a man aged 45 to 65 in good health and CMV-seropositive.

The V gene is TRBV15, the J gene TRBJ1-4; D possibly corresponds to TRBD1 (5 bases). Germline CDR1 and CDR2: LNHNV and YYDKDF (reference sequence). This CDR3 comprises 13 residues. Trimming shortened V by 3 bases and J by 8 bases, and 10 bases separated the two germline ends. The CDR3 region is CATSSYGGEKLFF. The CDR3 DNA reads TGTGCCACCAGCAGCTACGGGGGGGAAAAACTGTTTTTT.

In its sample, this clone was seen a few times. The chain couples TRBV27 to TRBJ2-7; TRBD1 aligns across 10 bases. V was pared by 5 bases and J by 6 bases, with 10 bases of the junction left unmatched. Per germline, CDR1 MNHEY and CDR2 SMNVEV (reference sequence). There are 15 residues in the CDR3. CDR3 amino acids: CASSGSGTGEGEQYF. The CDR3 DNA reads TGTGCCAGCAGTGGATCCGGGACAGGGGAAGGCGAGCAGTACTTC.

The CDR3 sequence: CASSPLQGIKPQHF. The CDR3 nucleotides are TGTGCCAGCAGTCCCCTACAGGGAATCAAGCCCCAGCATTTT. This chain joins TRBV6-5 and TRBJ1-5; TRBD1 might be the D (6 bases). The germline V gene encodes CDR1 MNHEY and CDR2 SVGAGI. This CDR3 has 14 amino acids. Trimming shortened V by 5 bases and J by 8 bases, and 16 bases separated the two germline ends.

The chain carries TRBV5-1 and TRBJ2-1; D is perhaps TRBD2 (5 bases). Trimming cost V 0 bases and J 10 bases, with 11 bases left between them. The CDR3 is made up of 13 amino acids. CDR1 is SGHRS, CDR2 YFSETQ, per germline. CDR3 bases: TGCGCCAGCAGCTTGGCCCCCTCGGGGGAGCAGTTCTTC. Translation gives CASSLAPSGEQFF.

The chain carries TRBV18 and TRBJ1-5; 8 bases are a match to TRBD1. The CDR3 contains 15 residues. V gave up 6 bases and J gave up 7 bases; unmatched junction bases: 11. Per the germline V gene, CDR1 is KGHSH and CDR2 is LQKENI. CDR3 protein: CASSDGTTGVQPQHF. CDR3 DNA sequence: TGTGCCAGCTCCGATGGGACGACAGGGGTCCAGCCCCAGCATTTT.

The rearrangement links TRBV6-1 to TRBJ1-5, with D unclear. The V gene lost 11 bases and the J gene lost 0 bases, with 8 bases spanning the gap. In germline, CDR1 is MNHNS, CDR2 SASEGT. The CDR3 sequence is 12 residues long. The DNA of the CDR3 is TGTGCCTTGGGGAGTAGCAATCAGCCCCAGCATTTT. Its protein product is CALGSSNQPQHF.

This chain joins TRBV5-6 and TRBJ1-1; 9 positions agree with TRBD1. In germline, CDR1 is SGHDT, CDR2 YYEEEE. J was trimmed by 3 bases and V by 4 bases; bases with no gene match: 1. The CDR3 covers 13 residues. CDR3 amino acids: CASSRDRDTEAFF. CDR3 sequence (DNA): TGTGCCAGCAGCCGGGACAGGGACACTGAAGCTTTCTTT. Complete variable domain (other parts from reference TRBV5-6 and TRBJ1-1): DAGVTQSPTHLIKTRGQQVTLRCSPKSGHDTVSWYQQALGQGPQFIFQYYEEEERQRGNFPDRFSGHQFPNYSSELNVNALLLGDSALYLCASSRDRDTEAFFGQGTRLTVV.

Comments on this clone: At one end, the junction sequence differs from germline, possibly due to a read error. The same CDR3 arises from other DNA sequences in this sample as well. This chain joins TRBV7-9 and TRBJ2-6, with D possibly TRBD1 on 5 matching bases. The CDR3 runs to 16 residues. The germline V gene has CDR1 SEHNR and CDR2 FQNEAQ (reference sequence). The CDR3 protein is CASSSGPYSGANVLTF. For the CDR3, the DNA is TGTGCCAGCAGCTCCGGTCCGTACTCTGGGGCCAATGTCCTGACTTTC.

CDR3 loop: CASSSRRSIPSYNEQFF. For the CDR3, the DNA is TGTGCCAGCAGCTCCCGCCGGAGTATTCCCTCCTACAATGAGCAGTTCTTC. This chain connects TRBV7-9 to TRBJ2-1; D unclear. The CDR3 sequence is 17 residues long. The V gene's germline CDR1 is SEHNR and CDR2 FQNEAQ (reference sequence). Trimming shortened V by 4 bases and J by 0 bases, and 16 bases separated the two germline ends.

The chain has TRBV14 and TRBJ1-2; D not resolved. V was shortened by 5 bases and J by 8 bases, with 12 bases between the two germline ends. The CDR3 sequence is 12 residues long. The germline V gene encodes CDR1 SGHDN and CDR2 FVKESK. The CDR3 nucleotides read TGTGCCAGCAGCAGAGGGCCTGAGGGCTACACCTTC. Protein: CASSRGPEGYTF.

The chain uses TRBV5-5 and TRBJ1-2, with 12 nucleotides matching TRBD1. The CDR3 contains 16 residues. The V gene's germline CDR1 is SGHKS and CDR2 YYEKEE (reference sequence). J gave up 7 bases and V 4 bases, and 11 bases lay outside the gene matches. CDR3 sequence (DNA): TGTGCCAGCAGCACAAGTGGGGACAGGGGGCCCGGTGGCTACACCTTC. It yields the protein CASSTSGDRGPGGYTF.

The chain links TRBV5-6 to TRBJ2-5; tentative D call: TRBD2 (6 bases). The length of the CDR3 is 17 residues. V was shortened by 4 bases and J by 6 bases, with 25 bases between the two germline ends. CDR1 and CDR2 (germline): SGHDT, YYEEEE. The CDR3 here is CASSERDSGLGTQTQYF. CDR3 sequence (DNA): TGTGCCAGCAGCGAACGCGACTCGGGACTTGGTACACAGACCCAGTACTTC.

This rearrangement joins TRBV4-1 to TRBJ2-2; D uncertain. Germline V gene lookup returns CDR1 MGHRA and CDR2 YSYEKL. Trimming shortened V by 4 bases and J by 2 bases, and 14 bases separated the two germline ends. There are 16 residues in the CDR3. CDR3: CASSRLTEENTGELFF. The CDR3, as DNA: TGCGCCAGCAGCCGCTTGACCGAGGAAAACACCGGGGAGCTGTTTTTT.

The chain has TRBV6-5 and TRBJ1-2; 7 bases are a match to TRBD1. Germline V gene lookup returns CDR1 MNHEY and CDR2 SVGAGI. CDR3 length: 15 amino acids. J gave up 5 bases and V 3 bases, and 9 bases lay outside the gene matches. CDR3 region: CASSYSRQGPYGYTF. The CDR3 DNA reads TGTGCCAGCAGTTATTCCCGACAGGGCCCTTATGGCTACACCTTC.

The chain recombines TRBV7-9 with TRBJ2-7; 7 bases map to TRBD1. Germline CDR1 reads SEHNR; CDR2 reads FQNEAQ (reference sequence). The V gene end was trimmed by 0 bases and the J gene end by 2 bases; junction bases not matched to a gene: 4. The length of the CDR3 is 15 residues. The CDR3 sequence: CASSLAGDSPYEQYF. The CDR3 DNA reads as TGTGCCAGCAGCTTAGCGGGGGACAGCCCCTACGAGCAGTACTTC. Filled out from reference TRBV7-9 and TRBJ2-7, the complete variable domain reads DTGVSQNPRHKITKRGQNVTFRCDPISEHNRLYWYRQTLGQGPEFLTYFQNEAQLEKSRLLSDRFSAERPKGSFSTLEIQRTEQGDSAMYLCASSLAGDSPYEQYFGPGTRLTVT.

The chain combines TRBV7-2 with TRBJ1-2; 7 bases agree with TRBD1. CDR1 and CDR2 from the germline V gene are SGHTA and FQGNSA. This CDR3 is 16 amino acids long. V dropped 5 bases and J dropped 4; count of bases not matched to a gene: 13. The CDR3 region is CASSPRTGTSFYGYTF. The CDR3 DNA sequence: TGTGCCAGCAGCCCTAGGACAGGCACATCCTTCTATGGCTACACCTTC.

The chain uses TRBV6-4 and TRBJ2-7; unclear D gene. V was pared by 4 bases and J by 7 bases, with 11 bases between. In germline, CDR1 is MRHNA, CDR2 SNTAGT. The CDR3 totals 12 residues. CDR3: CASSATPTEQYF. The CDR3 DNA reads as TGTGCCAGCAGTGCGACACCTACAGAGCAGTACTTC.

The chain couples TRBV5-4 to TRBJ2-3; 11 nucleotides line up with TRBD2. The CDR3 is 16 amino acids. Germline V lookup: CDR1 SGHNT, CDR2 YYREEE (reference sequence). Trimming took 0 bases from V and 5 from J; bases not matched to a gene: 5. Here the CDR3 reads CASSLVAGGLEDTQYF. The CDR3 DNA follows: TGTGCCAGCAGCTTGGTAGCGGGGGGGCTTGAAGATACGCAGTATTTT.

The chain carries TRBV7-3 and TRBJ2-7; TRBD1 matches 11 bases. This CDR3 spans 15 amino acids. The germline V gene encodes CDR1 SGHTA and CDR2 FQGTGA. With V trimmed by 2 bases and J by 4 bases, 4 bases remained unmatched. The CDR3 DNA sequence: TGTGCCAGCAGCTTAGGCGGACAGGGGGCTTACGAGCAGTACTTC. It is translated as CASSLGGQGAYEQYF.

The J gene is TRBJ1-2, the V gene TRBV5-8; the D gene is possibly TRBD1 (5 bases). The CDR3 spans 13 residues. Germline values: CDR1 SGHTS, CDR2 YDEGEE. With 1 base removed from V and 8 bases from J, the gap between germline ends came to 12 bases. The chain's CDR3 is CASSLPGLNGYTF. CDR3 in DNA: TGTGCCAGCAGCTTGCCGGGACTGAACGGCTACACCTTC.

The rearrangement links TRBV6-4 to TRBJ2-1; 8 bases match TRBD1. The CDR3 sequence is 15 residues long. Trimming at V came to 4 bases and at J to 7 bases, leaving 9 bases not matched to a gene. Per germline, CDR1 MRHNA and CDR2 SNTAGT. The CDR3, as DNA: TGTGCCAGCAGTGGACGCGGGACAGGTCGGAATGAGCAGTTCTTC. It is translated as CASSGRGTGRNEQFF.

V gene TRBV28 combines with J gene TRBJ1-5; no definite D call. Germline-derived CDR1 and CDR2 are MDHEN and SYDVKM. V was shortened by 6 bases and J by 4 bases, with 13 bases between the two germline ends. The CDR3 runs to 14 residues. The CDR3: CASSIGLDNQPQHF. CDR3 DNA sequence: TGTGCCAGCAGCATCGGGTTGGATAATCAGCCCCAGCATTTT.

The chain carries TRBV18 and TRBJ2-6, with D maybe TRBD1 (6 bases). Per the germline V gene, CDR1 is KGHSH and CDR2 is LQKENI. The V end was cut by 2 bases, the J end by 0 bases, with 14 bases between. This CDR3 is 18 amino acids long. The CDR3 region is CASSPWSPGASGANVLTF. The CDR3 nucleotides read TGTGCCAGCTCACCATGGAGTCCAGGGGCCTCTGGGGCCAACGTCCTGACTTTC.

This chain joins TRBV28 and TRBJ1-2, with 10 bases aligning to TRBD1. The CDR3 runs 14 residues. Germline V CDR1 and CDR2: MDHEN, SYDVKM. Unmatched junction bases numbered 8, after V lost 6 bases and J lost 7 bases. CDR3 nucleotide sequence: TGTGCCAGCAGAACCCGGGACAGGGGTCCTGGCTACACCTTC. It specifies CASRTRDRGPGYTF.